This record covers a single T cell receptor beta chain. One end of the junction varies from germline; a read error may be responsible. This record comes from a study of PD-1 blockade in classical Hodgkin lymphoma. Using immunoSEQ multiplex PCR, the repertoire was profiled, and TCRdb retains in-frame clones only, with some absent. The sample lists fewer than 5,500 clones, roughly nine tenths occurring once. Time point specified: newly diagnosed, previously untreated cHL patient sample. Magnetic depletion of non-target cells from thawed PBMCs yielded purified CD8+ T cells. Germline values: CDR1 MGHDK, CDR2 SYGVNS. The length of the CDR3 is 17 residues.

The rearrangement links TRBV25-1 to TRBJ2-7; 10 nucleotides line up with TRBD1. The sample taken for sequencing was CD8+ T cells from blood. This TCR derives from a human donor with classical Hodgkin lymphoma. The CDR3 nucleotides are TGTGCCAGCAGTGACCAACACACGGGACAGGGGATCTACGGGCAGTACTTC. Amino acid sequence: CASSDQHTGQGIYGQYF.